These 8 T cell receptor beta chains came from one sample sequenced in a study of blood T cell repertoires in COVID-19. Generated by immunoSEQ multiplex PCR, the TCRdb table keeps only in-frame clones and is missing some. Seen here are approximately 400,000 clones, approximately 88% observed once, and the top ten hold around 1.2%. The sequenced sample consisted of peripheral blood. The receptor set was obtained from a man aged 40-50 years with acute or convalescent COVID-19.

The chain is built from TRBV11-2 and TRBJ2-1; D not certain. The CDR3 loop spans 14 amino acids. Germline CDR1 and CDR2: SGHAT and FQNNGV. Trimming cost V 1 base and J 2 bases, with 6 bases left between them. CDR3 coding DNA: TGTGCCAGCAGCTTAGGGCAAACCTACAATGAGCAGTTCTTC. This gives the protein CASSLGQTYNEQFF.

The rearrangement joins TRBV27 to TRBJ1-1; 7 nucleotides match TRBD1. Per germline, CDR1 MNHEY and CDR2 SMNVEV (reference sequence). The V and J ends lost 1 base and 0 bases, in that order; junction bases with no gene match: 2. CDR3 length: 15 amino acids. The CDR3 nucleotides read TGTGCCAGCAGTTTATTTGGGACAGTGAACACTGAAGCTTTCTTT. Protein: CASSLFGTVNTEAFF.

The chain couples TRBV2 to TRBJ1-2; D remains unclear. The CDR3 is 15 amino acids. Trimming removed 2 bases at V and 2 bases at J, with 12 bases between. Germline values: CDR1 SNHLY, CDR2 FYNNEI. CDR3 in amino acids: CASSELGRSNYGYTF. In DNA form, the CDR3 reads TGTGCCAGCAGTGAATTGGGCCGTTCGAACTATGGCTACACCTTC.

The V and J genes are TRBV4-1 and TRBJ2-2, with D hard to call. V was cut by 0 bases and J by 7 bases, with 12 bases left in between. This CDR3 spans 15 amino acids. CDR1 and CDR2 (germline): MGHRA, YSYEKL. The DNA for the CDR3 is TGCGCCAGCAGCCAAGATACGGTCGCTGTCGGGGAGCTGTTTTTT. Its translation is CASSQDTVAVGELFF.

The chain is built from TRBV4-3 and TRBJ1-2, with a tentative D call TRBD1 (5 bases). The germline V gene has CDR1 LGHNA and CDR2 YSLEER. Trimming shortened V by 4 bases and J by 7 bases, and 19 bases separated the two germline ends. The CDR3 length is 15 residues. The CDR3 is CASSPRGDGLLGYTF. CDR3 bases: TGCGCCAGCAGCCCTCGGGGGGACGGTCTTCTTGGCTACACCTTC.

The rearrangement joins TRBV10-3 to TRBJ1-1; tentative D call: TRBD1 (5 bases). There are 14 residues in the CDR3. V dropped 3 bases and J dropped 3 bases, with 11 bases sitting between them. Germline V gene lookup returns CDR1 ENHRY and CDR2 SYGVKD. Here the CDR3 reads CAISERQGDTEAFF. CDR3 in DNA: TGTGCCATCAGTGAACGACAAGGGGACACTGAAGCTTTCTTT.

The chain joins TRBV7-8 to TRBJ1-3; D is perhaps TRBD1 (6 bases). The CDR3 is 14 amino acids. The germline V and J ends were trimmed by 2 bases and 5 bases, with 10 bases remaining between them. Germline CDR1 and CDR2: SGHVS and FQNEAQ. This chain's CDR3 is CASSLTGLRNTIYF. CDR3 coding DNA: TGTGCCAGCAGCTTAACAGGGTTGAGAAACACCATATATTTT. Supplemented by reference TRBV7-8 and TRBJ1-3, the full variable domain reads GAGVSQSPRYKVAKRGQDVALRCDPISGHVSLFWYQQALGQGPEFLTYFQNEAQLDKSGLPSDRFFAERPEGSVSTLKIQRTQQEDSAVYLCASSLTGLRNTIYFGEGSWLTVV.

This chain's CDR3 is CAISEPEAGEPTDTQYF. The CDR3 DNA reads TGTGCCATCAGTGAGCCAGAAGCGGGGGAACCCACAGATACGCAGTATTTT. The rearrangement joins TRBV10-3 to TRBJ2-3, with 8 bases that match TRBD2. J gave up 2 bases and V 2 bases, and 9 bases lay outside the gene matches. The germline CDR1 and CDR2 sequences are ENHRY and SYGVKD. This CDR3 region has 17 residues.